This record looks at one T cell receptor beta chain sequence and its context. This specimen belongs to a study of blood T cell repertoires in COVID-19. Repertoires were generated with immunoSEQ multiplex PCR, while TCRdb's copy carries only in-frame clones and drops some. The table lists around 87,000 clones, roughly 90% of them singletons. V lost 2 bases, J lost 5 bases, and 12 bases lay in between. The CDR3 sequence is 14 residues long. Per germline, CDR1 MNHEY and CDR2 SVGAGI. The sequencing input was peripheral blood. This TCR was sampled from a human donor with active COVID-19. The donor label of this sample is uncertain. The chain has TRBV6-5 and TRBJ1-2; D gene uncertain. The CDR3: CASSYAAGGYGYTF. In nucleotides, the CDR3 is TGTGCCAGCAGTTACGCGGCAGGCGGGTATGGCTACACCTTC.